This passage covers 10 T cell receptor beta chains from one sample sequenced in a study of blood T cell repertoires in COVID-19. Generated by immunoSEQ multiplex PCR, the TCRdb table keeps only in-frame clones and is missing some. The table lists approximately 50,000 clones, around 92% of them singletons. Sequencing input: peripheral blood. The source is a human donor in a cohort sampled during active COVID-19.

This CDR3 is CASSQDQGAYNEQFF. In nucleotides, the CDR3 is TGCGCCAGCAGCCAAGATCAGGGGGCCTACAATGAGCAGTTCTTC. The rearrangement links TRBV4-1 to TRBJ2-1; TRBD1 matches 7 bases. The junction had 1 base not matched to a gene; V was cut back by 0 bases and J by 2 bases. Germline V gives CDR1 MGHRA, CDR2 YSYEKL. This CDR3 has 15 residues.

V gene TRBV5-1 combines with J gene TRBJ1-3, with no clear D. Germline loops: CDR1 SGHRS, CDR2 YFSETQ. V was pared by 4 bases and J by 4 bases, with 9 bases between. The CDR3 is made up of 13 amino acids. The chain's CDR3 is CASSLDSGNTIYF. The DNA for the CDR3 is TGCGCCAGCAGCCTAGACTCGGGAAACACCATATATTTT. Full variable domain (outside the CDR3, taken from reference TRBV5-1 and TRBJ1-3): KAGVTQTPRYLIKTRGQQVTLSCSPISGHRSVSWYQQTPGQGLQFLFEYFSETQRNKGNFPGRFSGRQFSNSRSEMNVSTLELGDSALYLCASSLDSGNTIYFGEGSWLTVV.

The chain couples TRBV10-3 to TRBJ2-1, with 9 bases fitting TRBD2. The CDR3 length is 15 residues. V was pared by 9 bases and J by 5 bases, with 11 bases of the junction left unmatched. The V gene's germline CDR1 is ENHRY and CDR2 SYGVKD. The CDR3 loop reads CAINLAGGTNNEQFF. Here the CDR3 DNA reads TGTGCCATTAATCTGGCGGGAGGGACAAACAATGAGCAGTTCTTC.

The rearrangement links TRBV7-8 to TRBJ2-7; D may be TRBD1 (6 bases). The CDR3 consists of 14 residues. Trimming left V 5 bases short and J 2 bases short, with 13 bases between. Germline CDR1 and CDR2: SGHVS and FQNEAQ. CDR3 coding DNA: TGTGCCAGCAGCCCCCGACAGGTAACCTACGAGCAGTACTTC. Encoded protein: CASSPRQVTYEQYF. Together with reference TRBV7-8 and TRBJ2-7, the CDR3 gives the full variable domain: GAGVSQSPRYKVAKRGQDVALRCDPISGHVSLFWYQQALGQGPEFLTYFQNEAQLDKSGLPSDRFFAERPEGSVSTLKIQRTQQEDSAVYLCASSPRQVTYEQYFGPGTRLTVT.

In DNA, the CDR3 is TGTGCCAGCAGCTTAGGGATCGACAGGGGATCAGAGACCCAGTACTTC. Translating gives CASSLGIDRGSETQYF. This chain links TRBV7-3 with TRBJ2-5; TRBD1 agrees at 8 bases. This CDR3 has 16 residues. Trimming at V came to 2 bases and at J to 4 bases, leaving 9 bases not matched to a gene. CDR1 is SGHTA, CDR2 FQGTGA, per germline.

The rearrangement links TRBV19 to TRBJ1-2; 11 bases match TRBD1. The CDR3 has 14 amino acids. The germline gives CDR1 LNHDA, CDR2 SQIVND (reference sequence). Unmatched junction bases numbered 8, after V lost 7 bases and J lost 7 bases. This chain's CDR3 is CASTLRDRGSGYTF. Here the CDR3 DNA reads TGTGCCAGTACCTTAAGGGACAGGGGGTCTGGCTACACCTTC.

V usage is TRBV7-3 and J usage is TRBJ2-1; TRBD2 matches 9 bases. The CDR3 is 14 amino acids. J gave up 15 bases and V 2 bases, and 11 bases lay outside the gene matches. Germline CDR1 and CDR2: SGHTA and FQGTGA. CDR3 nucleotides: TGTGCCAGCAGCTTAGGGGGTGTAGCGGGAGTGCTGTTCTTC. Its translation is CASSLGGVAGVLFF.

This chain links TRBV28 with TRBJ2-2; D is uncertain. The V end lost 6 bases, the J end lost 2 bases, and 16 bases lay between the germline ends. The CDR3 runs 16 residues. From germline, CDR1 is MDHEN and CDR2 SYDVKM. The CDR3 loop reads CASSPRSWSNTGELFF. The CDR3 nucleotides read TGTGCCAGCAGCCCCCGTAGCTGGAGTAACACCGGGGAGCTGTTTTTT.

The V and J genes are TRBV28 and TRBJ2-1; 8 nucleotides line up with TRBD2. Trimming at V came to 1 base and at J to 9 bases, leaving 11 bases not matched to a gene. CDR3 length equals 16 residues. Looked up from germline, CDR1 is MDHEN and CDR2 is SYDVKM. DNA of the CDR3: TGTGCCAGCAGTTTATCTATAGCGGGGTACGGGGTTGAGCAGTTCTTC. Amino acids: CASSLSIAGYGVEQFF.

This clone was recorded only once. J is TRBJ1-5 and V is TRBV10-3; 7 bases are shared with TRBD1. This CDR3 is 14 amino acids long. CDR1 and CDR2 (germline): ENHRY, SYGVKD. V was clipped by 3 bases and J by 6 bases; unmatched bases: 5. CDR3 coding DNA: TGTGCCATCAGTGATGGGACAGTGACTCAGCCCCAGCATTTT. Translated, it gives CAISDGTVTQPQHF.